These 27 T cell receptor beta chains were sequenced from one sample in a study of T-cell memory formation after mild COVID-19. MiXCR, applied by TCRdb to the 5' RACE reads, yields one record per CDR3 protein. The table has 300,000 or so distinct CDR3 sequences, about 16% seen once. Sequencing was performed on PBMCs or a T cell subset sorted from them (not recorded which). These receptors all stem from a man between 18 and 35 years old who had mild COVID-19 (a few samples of this study predate the infection). Cell type and time point are not known.

Only a few counts were recorded for this clonotype. The rearrangement uses TRBV24-1 and TRBJ1-1; maybe TRBD1 (6 bases). The germline gives CDR1 KGHDR, CDR2 SFDVKD. The V end was cut by 6 bases, the J end by 5 bases, with 9 bases between. The CDR3 extends over 12 amino acids. The CDR3 DNA is TGTGCCACCAGTACAGGGAGGACTGAAGCTTTCTTT. This encodes CATSTGRTEAFF.

This clonotype was observed a few times. The chain carries TRBV27 and TRBJ1-1; weak D call: TRBD1 (6 bases). The length of the CDR3 is 15 residues. The V gene lost 7 bases and the J gene lost 5 bases, with 20 bases spanning the gap. CDR1 is MNHEY and CDR2 is SMNVEV in the germline V gene (reference sequence). The CDR3 DNA reads TGTGCCAGCAAACCCAGGGCGGGGGGCCGGACTGAAGCTTTCTTT. It is translated as CASKPRAGGRTEAFF.

The genes are TRBV20-1 and TRBJ1-2; D is uncertain. The CDR3 spans 16 residues. Germline CDR1 reads DFQATT; CDR2 reads SNEGSKA (reference sequence). V lost 0 bases and J 4 bases, leaving 18 bases between the germline ends. CDR3 sequence reads: CSARESVRGGGYGYTF. The CDR3 DNA is TGCAGTGCTAGAGAGTCGGTACGGGGAGGTGGCTATGGCTACACCTTC.

This clonotype has a handful of counts. The chain carries TRBV6-5 and TRBJ2-3; 7 bases fit TRBD1. Germline V gene lookup returns CDR1 MNHEY and CDR2 SVGAGI. The CDR3 runs to 14 residues. The junction had 5 bases not matched to a gene; V was cut back by 6 bases and J by 2 bases. The CDR3 bases are TGTGCCAGCAGACGGGACAGCCTCACAGATACGCAGTATTTT. Translation gives CASRRDSLTDTQYF.

V gene TRBV29-1 combines with J gene TRBJ1-2, with a weak D call TRBD1 (6 bases). The CDR3 is 14 residues long. Germline V gene lookup returns CDR1 SQVTM and CDR2 ANQGSEA. Trimming removed 1 base from V and 1 base from J, with 10 bases in between. CDR3 nucleotides: TGCAGCGTTGAAGGGGCAGGGGATAACTATGGCTACACCTTC. Translation: CSVEGAGDNYGYTF.

This clonotype has a handful of counts. The V and J genes are TRBV7-2 and TRBJ1-4; TRBD1 is a possible D gene (6 bases). The CDR3 has 17 residues. The germline V and J ends were trimmed by 0 bases and 7 bases, with 18 bases remaining between them. Germline-derived CDR1 and CDR2 are SGHTA and FQGNSA. The CDR3 reads CASSLARQGLGSEKLFF. DNA of the CDR3: TGTGCCAGCAGCTTAGCGCGGCAGGGGCTGGGGTCTGAAAAACTGTTTTTT.

The chain links TRBV18 to TRBJ2-3; 8 nucleotides align to TRBD1. With 0 bases clipped from V and 4 bases from J, the junction kept 6 bases outside the gene matches. The CDR3 has 16 amino acids. CDR1 and CDR2 from the germline V gene are KGHSH and LQKENI. CDR3 nucleotides: TGTGCCAGCTCACCACCGCGCCAGGGGGCCGCAGATACGCAGTATTTT. It is translated as CASSPPRQGAADTQYF.

The chain has TRBV12-3 or TRBV12-4 and TRBJ2-2; no firm D call. This CDR3 comprises 14 residues. Between the trimmed V and J ends, which lost 1 base and 3 bases, there was a span of 6 bases. The CDR3 is CASSLGSYTGELFF. CDR3 bases: TGTGCCAGCAGTTTAGGCAGCTACACCGGGGAGCTGTTTTTT.

There are many counts of this clonotype. The chain joins TRBV12-3 or TRBV12-4 to TRBJ1-1; no definite D call. Trimming stripped 3 bases from V and 5 bases from J, with 16 bases between. The CDR3 sequence is 15 residues long. CDR3 amino acids: CASSLIEVLGTEAFF. The CDR3 bases are TGTGCCAGCAGTTTGATCGAGGTACTTGGGACTGAAGCTTTCTTT.

This clonotype was detected a few times. The chain links TRBV29-1 to TRBJ1-4; D is perhaps TRBD1 (6 bases). The CDR3 has 13 amino acids. V lost 1 base to trimming and J lost 8 bases, with 11 bases between them. Germline CDR1 SQVTM, CDR2 ANQGSEA. In nucleotides, the CDR3 is TGCAGCGTTGAAGGGACAGTTGAGGAAAAACTGTTTTTT. Protein sequence: CSVEGTVEEKLFF.

This clonotype has more than one count but fewer than ten. V gene TRBV5-1 combines with J gene TRBJ1-6, with a possible D match to TRBD1 (6 bases). The CDR3 has 17 amino acids. CDR1 is SGHRS, CDR2 YFSETQ, per germline. V gave up 4 bases and J gave up 5 bases, with 19 bases separating them. This CDR3 reads CASSHDVYRADNSPLHF. The CDR3 DNA reads TGCGCCAGCAGCCACGACGTATACAGGGCAGATAATTCACCCCTCCACTTT. Using reference TRBV5-1 and TRBJ1-6 for the parts outside the CDR3, the full variable domain is KAGVTQTPRYLIKTRGQQVTLSCSPISGHRSVSWYQQTPGQGLQFLFEYFSETQRNKGNFPGRFSGRQFSNSRSEMNVSTLELGDSALYLCASSHDVYRADNSPLHFGNGTRLTVT.

This clonotype was found many times. The CDR3 loop reads CSARAPGGNEQFF. The CDR3 region has the DNA TGCAGTGCTAGAGCCCCAGGAGGGAACGAGCAGTTCTTC. The chain couples TRBV20-1 to TRBJ2-1; weak D call: TRBD2 (6 bases). V lost 1 base and J 10 bases, leaving 14 bases between the germline ends. The V gene's germline CDR1 is DFQATT and CDR2 SNEGSKA (reference sequence). CDR3 size: 13 residues.

V and J are TRBV7-2 and TRBJ2-7, with TRBD2 matching 10 bases. With 1 base clipped from V and 4 bases from J, the junction kept 4 bases outside the gene matches. The CDR3 consists of 15 residues. CDR1 and CDR2 from the germline V gene are SGHTA and FQGNSA. CDR3 DNA: TGTGCCAGCAGCTTAGGTCCTAGCGGGGGTTACGAGCAGTACGTC. Amino acids: CASSLGPSGGYEQYV.

This clonotype was counted only a few times. The rearrangement joins TRBV9 to TRBJ2-5; TRBD2 aligns across 11 bases. CDR1 SGDLS and CDR2 YYNGEE come from the germline V gene. J gave up 2 bases and V 3 bases, and 3 bases lay outside the gene matches. The CDR3 is made up of 15 amino acids. CDR3 nucleotides: TGTGCCAGCAGCGAACTAGCGGGGGAACAAGAGACCCAGTACTTC. Its translation is CASSELAGEQETQYF.

This clonotype was seen more than once but under ten times. The V gene is TRBV20-1, the J gene TRBJ2-3, with D perhaps matching TRBD2 (6 bases). This CDR3 is built from 15 residues. Germline loops: CDR1 DFQATT, CDR2 SNEGSKA (reference sequence). The germline V and J ends were trimmed by 0 bases and 0 bases, with 10 bases remaining between them. The chain's CDR3 is CSARDRRGSTDTQYF. The CDR3 DNA is TGCAGTGCTAGAGATAGGCGGGGAAGCACAGATACGCAGTATTTT.

This rearrangement joins TRBV2 to TRBJ1-2; 7 bases fit TRBD1. V dropped 8 bases and J dropped 5; count of bases not matched to a gene: 5. The CDR3 has 12 residues. Germline assignment: CDR1 SNHLY and CDR2 FYNNEI. The CDR3 is CASGGTAYGYTF. The CDR3 region has the DNA TGTGCCAGCGGGGGGACAGCGTATGGCTACACCTTC.

This chain uses TRBV6-5 with TRBJ2-3, with D unclear. The CDR3 has 13 amino acids. Germline V gene lookup returns CDR1 MNHEY and CDR2 SVGAGI. The ends were cut back, 2 bases at V and 6 bases at J, with 9 bases in the middle. CDR3 loop: CASSYDLRDTQYF. CDR3 in DNA: TGTGCCAGCAGTTACGACCTTCGTGATACGCAGTATTTT.

This clonotype came up a few times. One end of the junction fails to match germline, which may point to a read error. V gene TRBV5-1 combines with J gene TRBJ1-2; TRBD1 matches 8 bases. Germline lookup yields CDR1 SGHRS and CDR2 YFSETQ. CDR3 size: 13 residues. CDR3 loop: CASSLDRVYGYTF. The CDR3 region has the DNA TGCGCCAGCAGTTTGGACAGGGTCTATGGCTACACCTTC.

This chain links TRBV30 with TRBJ2-1, with D hard to call. Trimming removed 5 bases from V and 7 bases from J, with 9 bases in between. The CDR3 consists of 11 residues. The germline gives CDR1 GTSNPN, CDR2 SVGIG (reference sequence). The CDR3 reads CAWDSGNEQFF. The CDR3 nucleotides are TGTGCCTGGGACTCGGGTAATGAGCAGTTCTTC.

The V call is TRBV7-6, the J call TRBJ2-6, with TRBD1 matching over 11 bases. The trim removed 4 bases at V and 4 bases at J, leaving 12 bases unmatched. The CDR3 is made up of 19 amino acids. Germline V lookup: CDR1 SGHVS, CDR2 FNYEAQ. The CDR3 nucleotides are TGTGCCAGCAGCTCTCCCCGGGGACAGGGGGTTCCAGGGGCCAACGTCCTGACTTTC. This translates into CASSSPRGQGVPGANVLTF.

This clonotype was counted a few times. The chain links TRBV7-6 to TRBJ2-2, with 8 bases lining up with TRBD2. This CDR3 spans 16 amino acids. Germline lookup yields CDR1 SGHVS and CDR2 FNYEAQ. J gave up 6 bases and V 2 bases, and 8 bases lay outside the gene matches. This CDR3 is CASSLRVGGASGELFF. CDR3 DNA: TGTGCCAGCAGCTTACGGGTCGGGGGGGCGTCCGGGGAGCTGTTTTTT.

The V and J genes are TRBV4-1 and TRBJ1-6; TRBD1 might be the D (6 bases). Germline-derived CDR1 and CDR2 are MGHRA and YSYEKL. This CDR3 comprises 14 residues. Between the trimmed V and J ends, which lost 6 bases and 6 bases, there was a span of 12 bases. The chain's CDR3 is CASRQGGANSPLHF. Written as DNA, the CDR3 is TGCGCCAGCAGACAGGGCGGCGCTAATTCACCCCTCCACTTT.

V gene TRBV4-1 combines with J gene TRBJ1-4; D is unresolved. Per the germline V gene, CDR1 is MGHRA and CDR2 is YSYEKL. This CDR3 region has 14 residues. Trimming removed 4 bases at V and 7 bases at J, with 13 bases between. The CDR3 DNA is TGCGCCAGCAGCCCGTCGGGCGGGCTTGAAAAACTGTTTTTT. Translating gives CASSPSGGLEKLFF.

The rearrangement links TRBV20-1 to TRBJ1-5; TRBD1 matches 8 bases. Germline V gene sequence: CDR1 DFQATT, CDR2 SNEGSKA (reference sequence). There are 14 residues in the CDR3. V was clipped by 3 bases and J by 5 bases; unmatched bases: 6. The CDR3 loop is CSASGQGGDQPQHF. CDR3 DNA sequence: TGCAGTGCTAGCGGACAGGGAGGCGATCAGCCCCAGCATTTT.

This clonotype was observed a few times. V and J are TRBV7-3 and TRBJ2-5; the match to TRBD1 covers 8 bases. The CDR3 spans 15 residues. V gave up 5 bases and J gave up 7 bases; unmatched junction bases: 12. CDR1 is SGHTA, CDR2 FQGTGA, per germline. DNA for the CDR3: TGTGCCAGCAGCCACGGACAGGGCTGTTCTCGGACCCAGTACTTC. Encoded protein: CASSHGQGCSRTQYF. Drawing the rest from reference TRBV7-3 and TRBJ2-5, the complete variable domain is GAGVSQTPSNKVTEKGKYVELRCDPISGHTALYWYRQSLGQGPEFLIYFQGTGAADDSGLPNDRFFAVRPEGSVSTLKIQRTERGDSAVYLCASSHGQGCSRTQYFGPGTRLLVL.

In its sample, this clonotype was seen a few times. The rearrangement joins TRBV27 to TRBJ2-7; 9 bases map to TRBD1. The V gene end was trimmed by 5 bases and the J gene end by 0 bases; junction bases not matched to a gene: 8. CDR3 length: 16 residues. Germline loops: CDR1 MNHEY, CDR2 SMNVEV (reference sequence). The CDR3 DNA sequence: TGTGCCAGCAGTCCTTTCACAGGGGGCGCCTCCTACGAGCAGTACGTC. Protein: CASSPFTGGASYEQYV.

There are a few counts of this clonotype. The chain carries TRBV12-3 or TRBV12-4 and TRBJ1-2, with 8 bases matching TRBD1. V gave up 9 bases and J gave up 10 bases; unmatched junction bases: 7. This CDR3 spans 11 amino acids. DNA for the CDR3: TGTGCCAGTCGACAGGGGACCTTCTACACCTTC. Translating gives CASRQGTFYTF.